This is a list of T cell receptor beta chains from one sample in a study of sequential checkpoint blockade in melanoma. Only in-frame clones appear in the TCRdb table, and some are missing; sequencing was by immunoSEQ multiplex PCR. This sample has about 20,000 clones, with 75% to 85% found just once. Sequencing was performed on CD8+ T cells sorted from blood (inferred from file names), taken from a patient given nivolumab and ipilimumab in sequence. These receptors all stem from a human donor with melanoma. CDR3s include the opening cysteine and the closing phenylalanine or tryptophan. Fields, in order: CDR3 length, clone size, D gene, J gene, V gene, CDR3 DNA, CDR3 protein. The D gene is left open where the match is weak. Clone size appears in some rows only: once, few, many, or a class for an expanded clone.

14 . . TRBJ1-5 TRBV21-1 TGTGCCAGCAGCGAAAACAGGGACAATCAGCCCCAGCATTTT CASSENRDNQPQHF
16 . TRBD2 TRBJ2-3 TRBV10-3 TGTGCCATCAGTGAGGTTACGGGACTAAACACAGATACGCAGTATTTT CAISEVTGLNTDTQYF
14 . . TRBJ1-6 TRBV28 TGTGCCAGCTTTAGAGAGGGTTCTATTCGGTCCCTCCACTTT CASFREGSIRSLHF
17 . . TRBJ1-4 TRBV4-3 TGCGCCAGCAGCCATCCCCAAGGGGGAGCGTTTAATGAAAAACTGTTTTTT CASSHPQGGAFNEKLFF
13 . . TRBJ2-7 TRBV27 TGTGCCAGCAGCCCAGGGCGAGGTTACGAGCAGTACTTC CASSPGRGYEQYF
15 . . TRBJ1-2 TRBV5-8 TGCGCCAGCAGCCAAGATCGGTGGAGTCCCTATGGCTACACCTTC CASSQDRWSPYGYTF
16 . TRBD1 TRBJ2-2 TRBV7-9 TGTGCCAGCAGCTACCCTCGACAGGGTCTCACCGGGGAGCTGTTTTTT CASSYPRQGLTGELFF
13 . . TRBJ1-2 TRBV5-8 TGTGCCAGCAGCTTGGGAGGGATTGCTGGCTACACCTTC CASSLGGIAGYTF
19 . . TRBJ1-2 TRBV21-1 TGTGCCAGCAGCAAAGCGCCGGGAACAGGGGCAGCCCTTAACTATGGCTACACCTTC CASSKAPGTGAALNYGYTF
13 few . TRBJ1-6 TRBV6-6 TGTGCCAGCAGTTACTCCCCAGGTTCACCCCTCCACTTT CASSYSPGSPLHF
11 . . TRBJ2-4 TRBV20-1 TGCAGTGCTAGACCCAGAAACATTCAGTACTTC CSARPRNIQYF
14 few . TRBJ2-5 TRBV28 TGTGCCAGCAGTTTAACCCCAGGGGAGGAGACCCAGTACTTC CASSLTPGEETQYF
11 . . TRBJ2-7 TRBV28 TGTGCCAGCAGTTTCAGTTACGAGCAGTACTTC CASSFSYEQYF
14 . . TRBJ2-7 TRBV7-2 TGTGCCAGCAGCTTAACGGGGGGCACCTACGAGCAGTACTTC CASSLTGGTYEQYF
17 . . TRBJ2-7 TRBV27 TGTGCCAGCAGGTCGACTAGGTGGGGGGTCGGCTTCTACGAGCAGTACTTC CASRSTRWGVGFYEQYF
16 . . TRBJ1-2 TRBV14 TGTGCCAGCAGCCAAGTAACTTCCGCCATAACGGGGGGCTACACCTTC CASSQVTSAITGGYTF
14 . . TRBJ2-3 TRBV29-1 TGCAGCGTTGAGTTGGGGGGGCCCTTAGATACGCAGTATTTT CSVELGGPLDTQYF
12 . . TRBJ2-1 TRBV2 TGTGCCAGCAGTGAATGGGGGGATGAGCAGTTCTTC CASSEWGDEQFF
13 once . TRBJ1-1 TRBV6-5 TGTGCCAGCAGACAGGGTGGGGGAACTGAAGCTTTCTTT CASRQGGGTEAFF
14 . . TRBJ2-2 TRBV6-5 TGTGCCAGCAGTTACGGGGGACTCACCGGGGAGCTGTTTTTT CASSYGGLTGELFF
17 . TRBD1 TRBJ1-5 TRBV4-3 TGCGCCAGCAGCCAAGATCTACCGGGACAGGGGGAACAGCCCCAGCATTTT CASSQDLPGQGEQPQHF
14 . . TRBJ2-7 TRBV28 TGTGCCAGCAGCCCGACAGGGGAGGGATACGAGCAGTACTTC CASSPTGEGYEQYF